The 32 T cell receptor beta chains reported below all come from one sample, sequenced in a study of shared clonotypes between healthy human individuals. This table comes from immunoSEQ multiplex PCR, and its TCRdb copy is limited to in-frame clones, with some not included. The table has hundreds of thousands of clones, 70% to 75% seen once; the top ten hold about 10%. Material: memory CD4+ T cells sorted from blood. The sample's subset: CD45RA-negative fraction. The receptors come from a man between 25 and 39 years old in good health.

The CDR3 DNA follows: TGCGCCAGCAGGGAGTATTCAAATGAGCAGTTCTTC. This sequence encodes CASREYSNEQFF. The chain couples TRBV5-1 to TRBJ2-1; no clear D. Germline lookup yields CDR1 SGHRS and CDR2 YFSETQ. Trimming took 5 bases from V and 7 from J, leaving 10 bases between them. The CDR3 has 12 residues.

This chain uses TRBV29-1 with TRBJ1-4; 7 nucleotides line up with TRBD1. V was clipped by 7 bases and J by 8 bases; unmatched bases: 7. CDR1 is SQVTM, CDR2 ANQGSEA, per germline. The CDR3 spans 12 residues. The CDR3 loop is CSAYRGGEKLFF. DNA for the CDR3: TGCAGCGCCTACAGGGGCGGGGAAAAACTGTTTTTT.

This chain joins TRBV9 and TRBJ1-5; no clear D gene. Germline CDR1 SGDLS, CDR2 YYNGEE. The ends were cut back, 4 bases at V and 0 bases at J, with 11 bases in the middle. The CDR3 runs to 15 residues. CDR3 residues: CASSLTGDSNQPQHF. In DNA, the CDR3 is TGTGCCAGCAGCCTCACTGGGGATAGCAATCAGCCCCAGCATTTT.

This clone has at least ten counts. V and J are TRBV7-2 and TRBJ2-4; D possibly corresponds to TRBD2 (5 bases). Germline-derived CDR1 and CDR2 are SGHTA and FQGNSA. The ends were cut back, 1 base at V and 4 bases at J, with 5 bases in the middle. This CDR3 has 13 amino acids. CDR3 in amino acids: CASSLGTKNIQYF. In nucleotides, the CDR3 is TGTGCCAGCAGCTTAGGGACTAAAAACATTCAGTACTTC.

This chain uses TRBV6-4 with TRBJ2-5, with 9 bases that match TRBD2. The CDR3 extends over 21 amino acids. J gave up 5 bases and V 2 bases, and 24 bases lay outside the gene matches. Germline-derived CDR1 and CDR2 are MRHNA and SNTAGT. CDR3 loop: CASSDRNQGGAGGKRRETQYF. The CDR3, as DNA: TGTGCCAGCAGTGACAGAAATCAAGGAGGTGCGGGAGGGAAAAGACGGGAGACCCAGTACTTC.

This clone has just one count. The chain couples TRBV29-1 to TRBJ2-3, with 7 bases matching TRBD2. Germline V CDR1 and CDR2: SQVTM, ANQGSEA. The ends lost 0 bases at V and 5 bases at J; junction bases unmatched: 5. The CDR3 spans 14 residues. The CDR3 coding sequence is TGCAGCGTTGAAGACCGGACTAGAGAAGATACGCAGTATTTT. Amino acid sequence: CSVEDRTREDTQYF.

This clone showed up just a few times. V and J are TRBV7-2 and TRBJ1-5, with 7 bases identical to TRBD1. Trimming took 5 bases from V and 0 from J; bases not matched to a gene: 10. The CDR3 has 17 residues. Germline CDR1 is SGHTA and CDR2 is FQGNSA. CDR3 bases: TGTGCCAGCAGCCTCCTGGGAGGGGGCGTTAGCAATCAGCCCCAGCATTTT. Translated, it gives CASSLLGGGVSNQPQHF.

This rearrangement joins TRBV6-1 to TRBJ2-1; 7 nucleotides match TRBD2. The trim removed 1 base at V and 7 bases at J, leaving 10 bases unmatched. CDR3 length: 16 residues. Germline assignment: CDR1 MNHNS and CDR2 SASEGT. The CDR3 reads CASSEEVGGPQNEQFF. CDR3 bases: TGTGCCAGCAGTGAAGAGGTGGGAGGGCCCCAAAATGAGCAGTTCTTC.

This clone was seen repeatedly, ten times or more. The CDR3 protein is CASSPRLGRGPGNTIYF. CDR3 nucleotides: TGTGCCAGCAGCCCACGGCTGGGTCGCGGTCCGGGAAACACCATATATTTT. The V and J genes are TRBV7-2 and TRBJ1-3; no firm D call. Germline values: CDR1 SGHTA, CDR2 FQGNSA. The CDR3 has 17 amino acids. V was trimmed by 5 bases and J by 4 bases, leaving 21 bases between them.

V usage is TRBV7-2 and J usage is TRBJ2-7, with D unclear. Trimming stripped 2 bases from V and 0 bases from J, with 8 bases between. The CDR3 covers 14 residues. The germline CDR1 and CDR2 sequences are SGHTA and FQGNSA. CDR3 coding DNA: TGTGCCAGCAGCTTACTGTCGACCTCCTACGAGCAGTACTTC. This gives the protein CASSLLSTSYEQYF.

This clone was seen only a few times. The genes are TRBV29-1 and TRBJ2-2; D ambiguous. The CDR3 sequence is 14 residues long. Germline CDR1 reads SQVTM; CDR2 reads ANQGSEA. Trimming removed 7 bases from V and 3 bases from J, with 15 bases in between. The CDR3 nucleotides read TGCAGCGGTCTTCGTGACATAGACACCGGGGAGCTGTTTTTT. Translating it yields CSGLRDIDTGELFF.

The CDR3 DNA reads as TGCGCCAGCAGTGAGTTCCAGGGGGCCGGTTTCTTCTACTTC. The encoded protein is CASSEFQGAGFFYF. The chain carries TRBV10-1 and TRBJ2-7; 8 bases map to TRBD1. V was pared by 1 base and J by 13 bases, with 12 bases of the junction left unmatched. The CDR3 has 14 amino acids. Germline values: CDR1 WNHNN, CDR2 SYGVQD (reference sequence).

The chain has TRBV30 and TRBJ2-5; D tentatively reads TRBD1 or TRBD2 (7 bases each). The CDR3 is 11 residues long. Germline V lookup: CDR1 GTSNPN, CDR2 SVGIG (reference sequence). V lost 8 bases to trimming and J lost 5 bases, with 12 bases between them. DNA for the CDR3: TGTGCCCTCCAGGGGGGGGAGACCCAGTACTTC. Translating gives CALQGGETQYF.

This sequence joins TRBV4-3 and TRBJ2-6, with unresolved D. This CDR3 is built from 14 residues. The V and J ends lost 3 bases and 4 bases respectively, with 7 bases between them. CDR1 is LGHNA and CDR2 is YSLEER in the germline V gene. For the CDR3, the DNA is TGCGCCAGCAGCCACGATAACGGGGCCAACGTCCTGACTTTC. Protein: CASSHDNGANVLTF.

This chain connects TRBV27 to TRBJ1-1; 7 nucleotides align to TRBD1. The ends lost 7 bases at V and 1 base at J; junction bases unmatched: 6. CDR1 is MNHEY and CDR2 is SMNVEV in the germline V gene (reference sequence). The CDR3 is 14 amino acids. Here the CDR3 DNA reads TGTGCCAGCACCCCCGGACAGGCGAACACTGAAGCTTTCTTT. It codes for CASTPGQANTEAFF.

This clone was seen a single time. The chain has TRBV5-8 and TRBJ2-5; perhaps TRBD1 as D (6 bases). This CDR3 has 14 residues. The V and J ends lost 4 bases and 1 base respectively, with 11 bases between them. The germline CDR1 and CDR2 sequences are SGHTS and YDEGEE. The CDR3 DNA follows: TGTGCCAGCAGCCTGGGACACCCCCAAGAGACCCAGTACTTC. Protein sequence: CASSLGHPQETQYF.

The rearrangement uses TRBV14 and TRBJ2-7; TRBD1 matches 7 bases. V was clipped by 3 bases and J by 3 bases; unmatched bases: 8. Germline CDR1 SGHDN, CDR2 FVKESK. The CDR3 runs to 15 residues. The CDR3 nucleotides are TGTGCCAGCAGCCATTCCGGGACAGAGGACTACGAGCAGTACTTC. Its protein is CASSHSGTEDYEQYF.

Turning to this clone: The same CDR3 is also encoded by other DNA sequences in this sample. In DNA form, the CDR3 reads TGTGCCAGCAGCTTAGGGGCGGGACAGGGCACAGATACGCAGTATTTT. Translating gives CASSLGAGQGTDTQYF. The rearrangement uses TRBV7-6 and TRBJ2-3; TRBD1 matches at 8 bases. Germline CDR1 is SGHVS and CDR2 is FNYEAQ. V trimming: 1 base; J trimming: 1 base; junction bases outside the gene matches: 4. The CDR3 runs 16 residues.

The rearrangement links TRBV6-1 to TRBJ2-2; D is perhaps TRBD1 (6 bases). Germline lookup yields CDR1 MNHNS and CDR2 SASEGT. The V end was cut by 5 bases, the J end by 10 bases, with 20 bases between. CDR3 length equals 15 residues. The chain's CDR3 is CASSIFRDMPLELFF. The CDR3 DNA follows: TGTGCCAGCAGTATCTTCCGGGACATGCCTCTGGAGCTGTTTTTT.

The CDR3 reads CASSESGGRQPQHF. The CDR3 DNA reads TGTGCCAGCAGTGAATCGGGGGGCAGGCAGCCCCAGCATTTT. The chain recombines TRBV6-1 with TRBJ1-5; possibly TRBD1 for D (6 bases). The V end was cut by 2 bases, the J end by 7 bases, with 12 bases between. Per the germline V gene, CDR1 is MNHNS and CDR2 is SASEGT. The CDR3 totals 14 residues.

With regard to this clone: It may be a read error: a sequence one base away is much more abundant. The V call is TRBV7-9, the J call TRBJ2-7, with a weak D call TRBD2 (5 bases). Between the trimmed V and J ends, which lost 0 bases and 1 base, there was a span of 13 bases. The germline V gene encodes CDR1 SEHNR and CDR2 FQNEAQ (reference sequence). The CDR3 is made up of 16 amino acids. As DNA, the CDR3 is TGTGCCAGCAGCTTAGCGGGTAGCGAGAGTTCCTACGAGCAGTACTTC. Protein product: CASSLAGSESSYEQYF.

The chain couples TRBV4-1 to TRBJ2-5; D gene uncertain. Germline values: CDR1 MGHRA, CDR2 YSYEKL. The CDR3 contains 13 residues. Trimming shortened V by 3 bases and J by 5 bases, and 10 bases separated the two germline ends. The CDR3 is CASSHERLETQYF. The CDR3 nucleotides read TGCGCCAGCAGCCACGAAAGATTGGAGACCCAGTACTTC.

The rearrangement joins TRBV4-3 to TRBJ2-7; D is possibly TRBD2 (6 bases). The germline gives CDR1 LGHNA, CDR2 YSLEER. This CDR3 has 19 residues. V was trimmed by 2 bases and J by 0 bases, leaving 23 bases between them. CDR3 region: CASSQLTGRGTGSSYEQYF. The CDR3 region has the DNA TGCGCCAGCAGCCAATTAACGGGACGCGGGACGGGAAGCTCCTACGAGCAGTACTTC.

The CDR3 DNA is TGCGCCAGCAGCCAAAGCCCTAGCTCCTACGAGCAGTACTTC. Its protein product is CASSQSPSSYEQYF. This sequence joins TRBV4-1 and TRBJ2-7; D ambiguous. Germline CDR1 is MGHRA and CDR2 is YSYEKL. The V and J ends lost 2 bases and 0 bases respectively, with 8 bases between them. This CDR3 region has 14 residues.

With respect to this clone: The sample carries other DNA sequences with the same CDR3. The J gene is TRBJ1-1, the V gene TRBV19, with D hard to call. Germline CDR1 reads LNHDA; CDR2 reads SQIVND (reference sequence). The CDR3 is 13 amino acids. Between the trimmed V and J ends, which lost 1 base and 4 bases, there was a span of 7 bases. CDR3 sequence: CASSIAGGTEAFF. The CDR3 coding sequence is TGTGCCAGTAGTATAGCAGGCGGCACTGAAGCTTTCTTT.

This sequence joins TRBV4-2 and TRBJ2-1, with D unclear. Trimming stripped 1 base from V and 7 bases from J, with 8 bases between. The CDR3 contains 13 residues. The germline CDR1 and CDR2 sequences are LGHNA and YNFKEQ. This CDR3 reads CASSQGSQNEQFF. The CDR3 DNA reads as TGTGCCAGCAGCCAAGGGTCCCAAAATGAGCAGTTCTTC.

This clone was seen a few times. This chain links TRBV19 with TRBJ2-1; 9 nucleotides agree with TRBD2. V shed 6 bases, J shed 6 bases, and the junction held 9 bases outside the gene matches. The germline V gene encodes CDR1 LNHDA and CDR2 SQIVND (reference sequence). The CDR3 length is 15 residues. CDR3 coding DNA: TGTGCCAGTAGGATTAGCGGGAGAGGCCCCAATGAGCAGTTCTTC. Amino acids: CASRISGRGPNEQFF.

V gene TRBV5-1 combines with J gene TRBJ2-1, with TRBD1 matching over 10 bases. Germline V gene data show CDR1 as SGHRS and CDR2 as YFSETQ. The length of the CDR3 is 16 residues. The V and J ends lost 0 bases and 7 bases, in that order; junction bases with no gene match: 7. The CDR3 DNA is TGCGCCAGCAGCTTGGGTCCGGGACAGGGGAGGAATGAGCAGTTCTTC. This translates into CASSLGPGQGRNEQFF. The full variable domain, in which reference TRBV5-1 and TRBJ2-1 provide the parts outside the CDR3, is KAGVTQTPRYLIKTRGQQVTLSCSPISGHRSVSWYQQTPGQGLQFLFEYFSETQRNKGNFPGRFSGRQFSNSRSEMNVSTLELGDSALYLCASSLGPGQGRNEQFFGPGTRLTVL.

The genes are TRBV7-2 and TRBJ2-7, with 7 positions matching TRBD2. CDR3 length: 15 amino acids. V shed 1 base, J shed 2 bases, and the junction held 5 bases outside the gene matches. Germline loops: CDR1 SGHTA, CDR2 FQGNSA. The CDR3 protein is CASSLVGGSTYEQYF. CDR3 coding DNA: TGTGCCAGCAGCTTAGTTGGCGGGAGTACCTACGAGCAGTACTTC. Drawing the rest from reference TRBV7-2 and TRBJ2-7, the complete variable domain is GAGVSQSPSNKVTEKGKDVELRCDPISGHTALYWYRQSLGQGLEFLIYFQGNSAPDKSGLPSDRFSAERTGGSVSTLTIQRTQQEDSAVYLCASSLVGGSTYEQYFGPGTRLTVT.

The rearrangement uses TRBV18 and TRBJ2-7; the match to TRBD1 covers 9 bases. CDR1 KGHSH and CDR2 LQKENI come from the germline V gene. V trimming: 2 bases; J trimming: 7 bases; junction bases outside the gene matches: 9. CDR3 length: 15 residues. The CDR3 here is CASSPGRDRDGEQYF. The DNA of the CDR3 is TGTGCCAGCTCACCAGGAAGGGACAGGGATGGGGAGCAGTACTTC. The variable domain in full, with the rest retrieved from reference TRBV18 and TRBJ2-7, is NAGVMQNPRHLVRRRGQEARLRCSPMKGHSHVYWYRQLPEEGLKFMVYLQKENIIDESGMPKERFSAEFPKEGPSILRIQQVVRGDSAAYFCASSPGRDRDGEQYFGPGTRLTVT.

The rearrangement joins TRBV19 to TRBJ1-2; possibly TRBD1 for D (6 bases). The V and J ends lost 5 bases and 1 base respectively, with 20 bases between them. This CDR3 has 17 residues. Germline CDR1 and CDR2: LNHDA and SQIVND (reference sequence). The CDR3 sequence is CASSLARGRRHNYGYTF. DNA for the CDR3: TGTGCCAGTAGTCTAGCACGGGGGCGCCGGCATAACTATGGCTACACCTTC.

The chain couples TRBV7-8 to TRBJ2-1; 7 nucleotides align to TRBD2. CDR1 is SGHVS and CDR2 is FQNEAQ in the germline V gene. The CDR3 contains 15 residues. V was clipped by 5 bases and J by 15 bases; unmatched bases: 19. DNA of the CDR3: TGTGCCAGCAGCCCAAGGACTAGTTTTGTCTCTATTCTGTTCTTC. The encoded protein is CASSPRTSFVSILFF.